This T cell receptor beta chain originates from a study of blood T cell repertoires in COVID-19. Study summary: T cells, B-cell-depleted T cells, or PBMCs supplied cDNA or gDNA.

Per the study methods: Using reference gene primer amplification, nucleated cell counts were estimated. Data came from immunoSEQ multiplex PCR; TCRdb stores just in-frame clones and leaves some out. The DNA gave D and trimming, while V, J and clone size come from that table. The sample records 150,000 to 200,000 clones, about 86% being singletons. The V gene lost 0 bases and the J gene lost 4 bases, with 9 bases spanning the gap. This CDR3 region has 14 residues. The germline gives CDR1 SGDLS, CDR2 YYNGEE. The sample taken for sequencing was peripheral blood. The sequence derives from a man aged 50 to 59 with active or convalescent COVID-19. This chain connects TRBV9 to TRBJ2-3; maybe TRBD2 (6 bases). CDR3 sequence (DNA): TGTGCCAGCAGCGTAGGCGGGGACGCAGATACGCAGTATTTT. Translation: CASSVGGDADTQYF.